This TCR beta chain was documented in a study of T cells after yellow fever vaccination. Study-wide results and limits: Primary-vaccination clones mostly resurfaced post-booster (96% CD4, about 87% CD8). Just a small share of clonotypes turned up in the CD4 compartment as well as the CD8 compartment. Repertoires sorted by FACS could include abundant clonotypes that are contaminants from the bulk population.

This CDR3 comprises 16 residues. Per the germline V gene, CDR1 is SGHRS and CDR2 is YFSETQ. Losses at the gene ends were 4 bases for V and 1 base for J; bases not matched to a gene: 7. About this clonotype itself: The antigen is unknown.

By 5'RACE template switching, TCR cDNA was produced, with a universal primer site and UMIs added in the process. TCRdb reprocessed the 5' RACE reads via MiXCR and lists one record per CDR3 protein. The table records some 350,000 distinct CDR3 sequences, roughly 4% of them present only once. This specimen was PBMCs, taken 5 days after the yellow fever booster vaccination. This rearrangement joins TRBV5-1 to TRBJ2-5; 10 positions match TRBD2. This TCR was recovered from a man younger than 35 who received the YFV17D yellow fever vaccine. CDR3 residues: CASSEVAGGLQETQYF. CDR3 nucleotide sequence: TGCGCCAGCAGCGAGGTAGCGGGGGGACTCCAAGAGACCCAGTACTTC. Full variable domain (remainder filled in from reference TRBV5-1 and TRBJ2-5): KAGVTQTPRYLIKTRGQQVTLSCSPISGHRSVSWYQQTPGQGLQFLFEYFSETQRNKGNFPGRFSGRQFSNSRSEMNVSTLELGDSALYLCASSEVAGGLQETQYFGPGTRLLVL.